The rows below give T cell receptor beta chains drawn from one sample of a study of blood T cell repertoires in COVID-19. The assay was immunoSEQ multiplex PCR, and TCRdb's table has in-frame clones only and misses some. This table holds about 120,000 clones, 65% to 85% found once. Sequencing input: peripheral blood. Receptors originate from an older woman with acute or convalescent COVID-19. Each CDR3 is given with its conserved first and last residue. D genes are given only for firm matches. Expanded clones are given a class, and other clones once, few, many or no size at all.

clone_size,cdr3_length,d_call,v_call,j_call,cdr3_nt,cdr3_aa
NA,18,NA,TRBV2,TRBJ1-3,TGTGCCAGCAGTGAAGCAGGTCGCAGGGCCCTCTCTGGAAACACCATATATTTT,CASSEAGRRALSGNTIYF
NA,16,NA,TRBV9,TRBJ2-4,TGTGCCAGCAGCGTAGACCCAGGGGTAGCCAAAAACATTCAGTACTTC,CASSVDPGVAKNIQYF
NA,16,TRBD1,TRBV11-3,TRBJ2-3,TGTGCCAGCAGCTTACAACCGGGACAGGGCACAGATACGCAGTATTTT,CASSLQPGQGTDTQYF
NA,14,NA,TRBV7-9,TRBJ1-2,TGTGCCATACATCTACGGGACACTAACTATGGCTACACCTTC,CAIHLRDTNYGYTF
once,13,NA,TRBV6-1,TRBJ1-1,TGTGCCAGCAGTGATACAGGGTACACTGAAGCTTTCTTT,CASSDTGYTEAFF
NA,14,NA,TRBV11-3,TRBJ1-1,TGTGCCAGCAGCCACCGGGGTATGAACACTGAAGCTTTCTTT,CASSHRGMNTEAFF
NA,17,NA,TRBV14,TRBJ1-6,TGTGCCAGCAGCCAAGGGGCGACGGAACTCTATAATTCACCCCTCCACTTT,CASSQGATELYNSPLHF
NA,13,NA,TRBV5-4,TRBJ1-1,TGTGCCAGCAGCTTATCATTGAACACTGAAGCTTTCTTT,CASSLSLNTEAFF
NA,15,TRBD1,TRBV9,TRBJ2-7,TGTGCCAGCAGCGTAGGCGGGACAGGGGGCCACGAGCAGTACTTC,CASSVGGTGGHEQYF
once,18,TRBD2,TRBV13,TRBJ2-5,TGTGCCAGCAGCCCCTGGTGGCTAGCGGGGGGGGGTCAAGAGACCCAGTACTTC,CASSPWWLAGGGQETQYF
NA,15,NA,TRBV24-1,TRBJ2-2,TGTGCCACCAGTCCGGCAGGGGTAAACACCGGGGAGCTGTTTTTT,CATSPAGVNTGELFF
NA,16,TRBD2,TRBV9,TRBJ2-5,TGTGCCAGCAGCCCCAGACTAGCGGAGGTTCAAGAGACCCAGTACTTC,CASSPRLAEVQETQYF
NA,12,NA,TRBV29-1,TRBJ1-1,TGCAGCGCCCAGGAGGGGTACGTTGAAGCTTTCTTT,CSAQEGYVEAFF
NA,15,NA,TRBV5-4,TRBJ1-2,TGTGCCAGCAGCTTGGGGTCAGACAGTTCCTATGGCTACACCTTC,CASSLGSDSSYGYTF
NA,15,TRBD1,TRBV15,TRBJ1-2,TGTGCCACCAGCAGAGGGACAGGGGGCGTTAGTGGCTACACCTTC,CATSRGTGGVSGYTF
once,12,NA,TRBV29-1,TRBJ1-1,TGCAGCGTTGGTCAATCGGGCACTGAAGCTTTCTTT,CSVGQSGTEAFF
NA,18,NA,TRBV7-3,TRBJ2-3,TGTGCCAGCAGCTTACGCCCTCGGGGGGCAGTTGGGGGAGATACGCAGTATTTT,CASSLRPRGAVGGDTQYF
NA,15,TRBD1,TRBV25-1,TRBJ1-3,TGTGCCAGCAGTGAACCAACAGGGGTAGGAAACACCATATATTTT,CASSEPTGVGNTIYF
NA,16,NA,TRBV4-1,TRBJ2-2,TGCGCCAGCAGCCAGGCCGATCGTGCTTTAACCGGGGAGCTGTTTTTT,CASSQADRALTGELFF
NA,12,NA,TRBV2,TRBJ2-2,TGTGCCAGCAACCGGTTAGCCGGGGAGCTGTTTTTT,CASNRLAGELFF
NA,14,NA,TRBV19,TRBJ2-5,TGTGCCAGTAGTCCCCTCAGGGGGAGGGAGACCCAGTACTTC,CASSPLRGRETQYF
NA,13,TRBD2,TRBV7-8,TRBJ2-5,TGTGCCAGCAGCGGACTAGCGCAAGAGACCCAGTACTTC,CASSGLAQETQYF
NA,14,NA,TRBV7-2,TRBJ2-2,TGTGCCAGCACCGGGGGACCCCTTTCCGGGGAGCTGTTTTTT,CASTGGPLSGELFF
NA,13,TRBD1,TRBV12-3/TRBV12-4,TRBJ1-1,TGTGCCAGCAGTTCGAACAGGGGAACTGAAGCTTTCTTT,CASSSNRGTEAFF
NA,16,NA,TRBV7-8,TRBJ1-2,TGTGCCAGCAGCTTATCCACCCGCAGGGGCAACTATGGCTACACCTTC,CASSLSTRRGNYGYTF
NA,16,TRBD2,TRBV5-1,TRBJ2-5,TGCGCCAGCAGCTTGGATGGCGGGGGGGCCGGGGAGACCCAGTACTTC,CASSLDGGGAGETQYF
NA,12,NA,TRBV30,TRBJ1-4,TGTGCCTGGAGTCAGGGGTTTGAAAAACTGTTTTTT,CAWSQGFEKLFF
few,15,TRBD1,TRBV13,TRBJ1-6,TGTGCCAGCAGCTTTGCCACAGGGGTTAATTCACCCCTCCACTTT,CASSFATGVNSPLHF
NA,16,TRBD1,TRBV18,TRBJ2-2,TGTGCCAGCTCATCTACAGGGGGCTCGAACACCGGGGAGCTGTTTTTT,CASSSTGGSNTGELFF
NA,15,TRBD2,TRBV6-1,TRBJ2-1,TGTGCCAGCAGTGAGGTAGCGGGGGGGATAAATGAGCAGTTCTTC,CASSEVAGGINEQFF
NA,14,TRBD2,TRBV18,TRBJ2-2,TGTGCCAGCTCAGTGACTAGCGACGGCGGGGAGCTGTTTTTT,CASSVTSDGGELFF
few,14,TRBD1,TRBV18,TRBJ1-5,TGTGCCAGCTCGCAATACAGGGGTACCGATCCCCAGCATTTT,CASSQYRGTDPQHF
NA,13,NA,TRBV2,TRBJ2-1,TGTGCCAGCGTCCTAAATTCGTACAATGAGCAGTTCTTC,CASVLNSYNEQFF
NA,17,TRBD1,TRBV5-6,TRBJ1-4,TGTGCCAGCAGCTTGTATGGGGACAGTGCAACTAATGAAAAACTGTTTTTT,CASSLYGDSATNEKLFF
NA,14,NA,TRBV5-6,TRBJ1-2,TGTGCCAGCAGCTCCGAAGGCGGTCCCTATGGCTACACCTTC,CASSSEGGPYGYTF
NA,12,NA,TRBV29-1,TRBJ1-1,TGCAGCGTTGAGTCTATGAACACTGAAGCTTTCTTT,CSVESMNTEAFF
NA,11,NA,TRBV6-5,TRBJ1-2,TGTGTTTCAGGGGATGGGTATGGCTACACCTTC,CVSGDGYGYTF